Given below is one T cell receptor (beta chain) in context. What it binds is unknown. Germline assignment: CDR1 MDHEN and CDR2 SYDVKM. This CDR3 has 16 amino acids. Trimming left V 5 bases short and J 9 bases short, with 24 bases between. This sample is drawn from a study of shared clonotypes between healthy human individuals. Roughly 27,000 T cell genomes, or about 0.2 ug DNA, went into the sorted-subset replicate PCRs. Generated by immunoSEQ multiplex PCR, the TCRdb table keeps only in-frame clones and is missing some. The data hold more than 400,000 clones, with 95% to 97% observed a single time. Study findings and constraints: Among non-shared clonotypes, generation probabilities were lower than among those shared by all four donors. Clonotypes that were shared across a handful of donors made up around 5% of naive CD4 clonotypes.

This chain connects TRBV28 to TRBJ2-3; weak D call: TRBD2 (7 bases). The sequenced sample was naive CD4+ T cells sorted from blood. Documented subset: CD45RA+ positively selected. The TCR comes from a woman in her thirties in good health. The CDR3 DNA reads TGTGCCAGCAGTCCGGAGGCGGGGGTGCAAGGGGGAACGCAGTATTTT. Residues: CASSPEAGVQGGTQYF.